This T cell receptor (beta chain) was retrieved from a study of long-term antiretroviral therapy in people with HIV. Study-level results: Increased diversity was seen after ART, yet it remained lower than in transplant donor controls. Pre-ART-expanded clones dominated the repertoire at all time points.

This clone was picked up a small number of times. Its antigen is unidentified. The assay, immunoSEQ v3.0, was run at survey level. TCRdb's copy holds only in-frame clones and misses some; the assay was immunoSEQ multiplex PCR. This table holds about 36,000 clones, less than 85% found once. The CDR3 runs to 15 residues. The V and J ends lost 2 bases and 0 bases, in that order; junction bases with no gene match: 5. The V gene's germline CDR1 is SGHDT and CDR2 YYEEEE. Here the sequenced sample was unsorted PBMCs, taken 3.4 years after starting antiretroviral therapy. This clonotype was sampled from a man aged 25 to 40 with HIV. The chain employs TRBV5-6 and TRBJ2-7, with TRBD1 identical over 7 bases. This CDR3 reads CASSLGQAGSYEQYF. The CDR3 DNA sequence: TGTGCCAGCAGCTTAGGACAGGCGGGCTCCTACGAGCAGTACTTC. The variable domain in full, with the rest retrieved from reference TRBV5-6 and TRBJ2-7, is DAGVTQSPTHLIKTRGQQVTLRCSPKSGHDTVSWYQQALGQGPQFIFQYYEEEERQRGNFPDRFSGHQFPNYSSELNVNALLLGDSALYLCASSLGQAGSYEQYFGPGTRLTVT.